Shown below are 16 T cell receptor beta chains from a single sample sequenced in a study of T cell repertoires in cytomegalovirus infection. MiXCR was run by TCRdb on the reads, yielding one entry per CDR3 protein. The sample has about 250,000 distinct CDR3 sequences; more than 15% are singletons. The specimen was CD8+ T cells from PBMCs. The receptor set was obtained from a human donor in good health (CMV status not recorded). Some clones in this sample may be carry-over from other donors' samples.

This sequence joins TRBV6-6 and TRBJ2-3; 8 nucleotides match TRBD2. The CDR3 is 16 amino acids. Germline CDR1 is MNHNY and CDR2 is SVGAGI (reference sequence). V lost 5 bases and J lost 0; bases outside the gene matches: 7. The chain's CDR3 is CASSPRGGQSTDTQYF. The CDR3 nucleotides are TGTGCCAGCAGTCCTCGCGGGGGGCAGAGCACAGATACGCAGTATTTT.

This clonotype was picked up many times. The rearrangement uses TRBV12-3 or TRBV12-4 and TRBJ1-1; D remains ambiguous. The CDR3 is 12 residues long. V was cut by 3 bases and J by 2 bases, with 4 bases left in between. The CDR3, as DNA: TGTGCCAGCAGTTTTTATAACACTGAAGCTTTCTTT. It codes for CASSFYNTEAFF.

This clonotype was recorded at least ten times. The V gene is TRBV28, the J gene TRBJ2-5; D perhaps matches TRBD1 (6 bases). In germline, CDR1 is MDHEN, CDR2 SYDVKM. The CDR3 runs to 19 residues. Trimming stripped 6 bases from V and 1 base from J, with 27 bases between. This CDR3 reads CASSPRTGRPGTSQETQYF. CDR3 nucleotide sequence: TGTGCCAGCAGCCCACGTACGGGACGCCCGGGGACAAGCCAAGAGACCCAGTACTTC.

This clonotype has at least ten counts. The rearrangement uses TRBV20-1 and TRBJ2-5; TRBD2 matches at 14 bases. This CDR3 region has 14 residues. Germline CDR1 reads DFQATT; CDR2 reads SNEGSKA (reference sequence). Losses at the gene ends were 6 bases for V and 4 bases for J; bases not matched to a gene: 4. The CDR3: CSAKTSGGAETQYF. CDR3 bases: TGCAGTGCCAAGACTAGCGGGGGGGCAGAGACCCAGTACTTC.

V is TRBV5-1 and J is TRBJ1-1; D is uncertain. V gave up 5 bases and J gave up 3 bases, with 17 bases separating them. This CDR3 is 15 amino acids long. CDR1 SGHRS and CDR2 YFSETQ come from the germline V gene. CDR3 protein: CASRYLSVVDTEAFF. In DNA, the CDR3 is TGCGCCAGCAGGTATCTCTCCGTGGTAGACACTGAAGCTTTCTTT.

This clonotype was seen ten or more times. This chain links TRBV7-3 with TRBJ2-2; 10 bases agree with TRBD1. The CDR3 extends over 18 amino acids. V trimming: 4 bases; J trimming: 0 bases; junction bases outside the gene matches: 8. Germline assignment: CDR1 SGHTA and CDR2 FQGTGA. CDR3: CASSSDRGPHSNTGELFF. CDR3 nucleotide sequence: TGTGCCAGCAGCTCTGACAGGGGGCCACACTCGAACACCGGGGAGCTGTTTTTT.

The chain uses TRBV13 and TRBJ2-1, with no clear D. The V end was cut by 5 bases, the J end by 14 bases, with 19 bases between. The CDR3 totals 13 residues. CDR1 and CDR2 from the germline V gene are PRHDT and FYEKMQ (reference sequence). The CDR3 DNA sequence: TGTGCCAGCAGCGTCATGACGGTCGCGATCGAGTTCTTC. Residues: CASSVMTVAIEFF.

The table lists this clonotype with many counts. For the CDR3, the DNA is TGTGCCAGCAGCTTAGATCCGGGAAATAGCAATCAGCCCCAGCATTTT. Translated, it gives CASSLDPGNSNQPQHF. The chain couples TRBV7-8 to TRBJ1-5; D is unresolved. V was shortened by 1 base and J by 0 bases, with 10 bases between the two germline ends. The CDR3 is 16 amino acids. The germline CDR1 and CDR2 sequences are SGHVS and FQNEAQ.

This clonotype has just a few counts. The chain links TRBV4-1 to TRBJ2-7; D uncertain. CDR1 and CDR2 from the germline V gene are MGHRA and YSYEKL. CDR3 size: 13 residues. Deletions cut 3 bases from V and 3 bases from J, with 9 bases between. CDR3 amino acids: CASSQQQNYEQYF. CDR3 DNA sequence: TGCGCCAGCAGCCAGCAACAGAACTACGAGCAGTACTTC.

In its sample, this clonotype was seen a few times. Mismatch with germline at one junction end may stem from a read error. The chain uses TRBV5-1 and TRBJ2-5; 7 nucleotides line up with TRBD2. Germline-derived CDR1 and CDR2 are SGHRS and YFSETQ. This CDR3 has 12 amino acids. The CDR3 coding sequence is TGCGCCAGCAGCGGGGAGGGGACCCCCCCCGACTTC. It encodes CASSGEGTPPDF.

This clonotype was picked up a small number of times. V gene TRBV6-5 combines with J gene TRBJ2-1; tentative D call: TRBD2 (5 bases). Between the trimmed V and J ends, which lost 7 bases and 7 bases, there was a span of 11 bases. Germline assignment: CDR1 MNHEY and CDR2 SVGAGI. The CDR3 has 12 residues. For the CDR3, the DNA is TGTGCCAGCACTAGCTGGGTGAATGAGCAGTTCTTC. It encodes CASTSWVNEQFF.

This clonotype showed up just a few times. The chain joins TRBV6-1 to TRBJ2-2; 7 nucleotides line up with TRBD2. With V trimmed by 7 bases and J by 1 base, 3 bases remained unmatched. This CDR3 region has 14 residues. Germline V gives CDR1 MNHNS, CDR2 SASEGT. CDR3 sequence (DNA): TGTGCCAGCAAAATAGCGGGGAACACCGGGGAGCTGTTTTTT. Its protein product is CASKIAGNTGELFF.

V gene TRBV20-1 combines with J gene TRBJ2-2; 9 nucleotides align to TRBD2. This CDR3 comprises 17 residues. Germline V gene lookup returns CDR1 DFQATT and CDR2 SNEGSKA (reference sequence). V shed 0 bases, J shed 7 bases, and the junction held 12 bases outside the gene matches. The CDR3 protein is CSARDWGGGASGGELFF. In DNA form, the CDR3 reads TGCAGTGCTAGAGATTGGGGCGGGGGGGCCTCGGGCGGGGAGCTGTTTTTT.

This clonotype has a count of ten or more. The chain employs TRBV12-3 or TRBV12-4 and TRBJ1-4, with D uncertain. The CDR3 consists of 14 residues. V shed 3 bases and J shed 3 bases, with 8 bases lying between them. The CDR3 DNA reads TGTGCCAGCAGTTTGTTTCGGGCTAATGAAAAACTGTTTTTT. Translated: CASSLFRANEKLFF.

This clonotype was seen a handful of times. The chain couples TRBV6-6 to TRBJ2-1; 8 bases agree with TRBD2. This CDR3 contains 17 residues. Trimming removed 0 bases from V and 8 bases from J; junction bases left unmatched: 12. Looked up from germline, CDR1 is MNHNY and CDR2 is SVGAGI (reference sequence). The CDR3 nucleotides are TGTGCCAGCAGTTACTCGATAACGACGGGGGGGCAGGATGAGCAGTTCTTC. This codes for CASSYSITTGGQDEQFF.

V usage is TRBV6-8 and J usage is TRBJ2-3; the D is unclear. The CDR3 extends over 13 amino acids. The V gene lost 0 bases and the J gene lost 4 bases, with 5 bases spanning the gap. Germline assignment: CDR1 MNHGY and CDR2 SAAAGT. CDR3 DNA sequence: TGTGCCAGCAGTTACTCGGCGGCAGATACGCAGTATTTT. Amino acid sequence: CASSYSAADTQYF.